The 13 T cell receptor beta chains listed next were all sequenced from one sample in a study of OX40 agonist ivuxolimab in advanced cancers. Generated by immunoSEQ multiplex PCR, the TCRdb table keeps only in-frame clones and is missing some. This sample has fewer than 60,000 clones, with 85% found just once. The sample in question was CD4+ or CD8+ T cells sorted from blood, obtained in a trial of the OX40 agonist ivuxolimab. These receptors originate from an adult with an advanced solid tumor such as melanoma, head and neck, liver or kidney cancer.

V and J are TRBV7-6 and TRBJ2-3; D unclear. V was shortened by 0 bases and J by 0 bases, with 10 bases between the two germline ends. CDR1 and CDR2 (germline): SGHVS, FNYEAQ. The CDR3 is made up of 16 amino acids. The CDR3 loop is CASSLAAGSSTDTQYF. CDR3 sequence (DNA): TGTGCCAGCAGCTTAGCCGCCGGGTCCAGCACAGATACGCAGTATTTT.

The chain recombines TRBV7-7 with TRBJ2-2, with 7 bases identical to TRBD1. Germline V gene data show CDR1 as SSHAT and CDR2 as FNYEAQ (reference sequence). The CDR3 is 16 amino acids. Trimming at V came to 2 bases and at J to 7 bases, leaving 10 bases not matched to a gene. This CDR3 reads CASSLSPRQGGGELFF. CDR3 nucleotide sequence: TGTGCCAGCAGCTTATCCCCCCGACAGGGCGGCGGGGAGCTGTTTTTT. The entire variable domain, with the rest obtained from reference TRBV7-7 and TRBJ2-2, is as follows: GAGVSQSPRYKVTKRGQDVTLRCDPISSHATLYWYQQALGQGPEFLTYFNYEAQPDKSGLPSDRFSAERPEGSISTLTIQRTEQRDSAMYRCASSLSPRQGGGELFFGEGSRLTVL.

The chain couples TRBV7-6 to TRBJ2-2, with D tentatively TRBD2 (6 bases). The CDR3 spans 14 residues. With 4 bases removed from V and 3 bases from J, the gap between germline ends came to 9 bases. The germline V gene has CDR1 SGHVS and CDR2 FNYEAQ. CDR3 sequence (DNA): TGTGCCAGCAGCTCCTGGGGGGACACCGGGGAGCTGTTTTTT. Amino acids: CASSSWGDTGELFF.

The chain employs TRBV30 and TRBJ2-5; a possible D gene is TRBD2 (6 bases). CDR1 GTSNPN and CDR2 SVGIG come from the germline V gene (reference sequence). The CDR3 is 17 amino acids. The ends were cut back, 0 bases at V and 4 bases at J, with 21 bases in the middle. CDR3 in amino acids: CAWSVLEERRGGETQYF. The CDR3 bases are TGTGCCTGGAGTGTACTAGAGGAACGGAGGGGTGGAGAGACCCAGTACTTC.

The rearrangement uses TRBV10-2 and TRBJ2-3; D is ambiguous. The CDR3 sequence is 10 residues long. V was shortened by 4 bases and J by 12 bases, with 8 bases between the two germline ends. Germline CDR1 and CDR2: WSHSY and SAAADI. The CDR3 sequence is CASSGISQYF. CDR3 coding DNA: TGCGCCAGCAGTGGTATTTCACAGTATTTT.

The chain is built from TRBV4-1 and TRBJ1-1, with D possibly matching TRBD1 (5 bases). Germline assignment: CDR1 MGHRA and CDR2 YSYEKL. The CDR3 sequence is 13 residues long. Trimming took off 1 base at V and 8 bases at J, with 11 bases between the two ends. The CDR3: CASSQGRVAEAFF. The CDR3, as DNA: TGCGCCAGCAGCCAAGGCAGGGTGGCCGAAGCTTTCTTT.

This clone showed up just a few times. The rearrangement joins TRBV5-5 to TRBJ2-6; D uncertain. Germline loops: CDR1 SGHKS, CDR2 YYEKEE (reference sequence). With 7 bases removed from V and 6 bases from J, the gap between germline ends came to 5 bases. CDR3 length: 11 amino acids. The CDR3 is CASDEANVLTF. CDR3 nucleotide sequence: TGTGCCAGCGATGAGGCCAACGTCCTGACTTTC.

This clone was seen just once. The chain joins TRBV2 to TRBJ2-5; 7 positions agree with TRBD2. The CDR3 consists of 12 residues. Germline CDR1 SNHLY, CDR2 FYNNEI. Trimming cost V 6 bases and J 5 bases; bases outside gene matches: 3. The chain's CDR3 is CASRGLRETQYF. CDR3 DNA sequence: TGTGCCAGCAGGGGACTACGCGAGACCCAGTACTTC.

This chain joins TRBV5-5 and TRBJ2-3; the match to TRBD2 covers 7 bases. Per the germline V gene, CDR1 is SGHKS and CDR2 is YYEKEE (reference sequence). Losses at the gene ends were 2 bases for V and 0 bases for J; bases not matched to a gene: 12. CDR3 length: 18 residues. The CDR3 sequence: CASSFPTSVLYSTDTQYF. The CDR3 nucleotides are TGTGCCAGCAGCTTCCCCACTAGCGTCCTATATAGCACAGATACGCAGTATTTT.

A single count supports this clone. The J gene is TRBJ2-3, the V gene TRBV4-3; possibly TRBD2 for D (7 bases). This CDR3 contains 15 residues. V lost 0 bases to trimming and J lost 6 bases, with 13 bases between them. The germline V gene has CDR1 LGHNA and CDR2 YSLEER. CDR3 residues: CASSQEKGGGDTQYF. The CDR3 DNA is TGCGCCAGCAGCCAAGAGAAAGGGGGAGGGGATACGCAGTATTTT.

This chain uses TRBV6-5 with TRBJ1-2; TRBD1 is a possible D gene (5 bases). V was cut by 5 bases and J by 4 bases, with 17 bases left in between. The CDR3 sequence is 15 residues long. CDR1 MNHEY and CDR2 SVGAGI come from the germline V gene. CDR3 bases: TGTGCCAGCAGTCCCCGTGGTCAGGGCCCCTATGGCTACACCTTC. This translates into CASSPRGQGPYGYTF.

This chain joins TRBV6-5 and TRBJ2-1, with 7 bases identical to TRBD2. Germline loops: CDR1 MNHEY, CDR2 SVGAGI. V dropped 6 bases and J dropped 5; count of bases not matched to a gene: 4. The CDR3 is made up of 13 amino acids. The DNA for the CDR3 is TGTGCCAGCAGACAAGCGGGGAACAATGAGCAGTTCTTC. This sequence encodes CASRQAGNNEQFF.

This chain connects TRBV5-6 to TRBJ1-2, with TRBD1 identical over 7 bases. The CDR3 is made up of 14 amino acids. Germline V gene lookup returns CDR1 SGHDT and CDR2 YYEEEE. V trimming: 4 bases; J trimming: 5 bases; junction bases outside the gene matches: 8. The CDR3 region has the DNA TGTGCCAGCAGCGGCGGGACAGTGACGTATGGCTACACCTTC. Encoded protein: CASSGGTVTYGYTF.